The T cell receptor beta chain described here comes from a study of shared clonotypes between healthy human individuals. Study-wide points: Researchers sampled only blood; tissue repertoires likely differ.

Concerning this clone itself: The antigen is unknown. Other DNA sequences in this sample translate to the same CDR3.

CDR1 is ENHRY and CDR2 is SYGVKD in the germline V gene. With 0 bases removed from V and 4 bases from J, the gap between germline ends came to 4 bases. The CDR3 contains 12 residues. Division of CD4+ cells produced a CD45RA+ naive subset and a CD45RA-negative memory subset. Genomic DNA from each subset was divided evenly over several immunoSEQ plates. Clones were read by immunoSEQ multiplex PCR, and TCRdb kept only the in-frame ones, dropping some. The profile shows 2 million to 2.5 million clones, 85% to 95% of them singletons. The sequencing sample was made of naive CD4+ T cells sorted from blood. Subset denoted: CD45RA+ positively selected. This sequence joins TRBV10-3 and TRBJ2-7; D ambiguous. This TCR was recovered from a man younger than 35 in good health. The CDR3 spells CAISESSYEQYF. CDR3 nucleotides: TGTGCCATCAGTGAGTCCTCGTACGAGCAGTACTTC.